This TCR beta chain was profiled in a study of blood T cell repertoires in COVID-19. Clinical histories supplied by participants themselves formed the basis of cohort assignment. CDR1 and CDR2 (germline): LGHDT, YNNKEL (reference sequence). V dropped 4 bases and J dropped 4; count of bases not matched to a gene: 11. The CDR3 is 18 amino acids. Profiling relied on immunoSEQ multiplex PCR, and the TCRdb table lists in-frame clones only, not all of them. The sample consists of around 250,000 clones, about 82% of them appearing once. The chain links TRBV3-1 (or the pseudogene TRBV3-2) to TRBJ2-1; 12 nucleotides line up with TRBD2. Sequencing was done on a sample of PBMCs or T cells enriched from blood (not recorded which). This clonotype originated in a woman between 45 and 60 years old who had recovered from COVID-19. The CDR3, as DNA: TGTGCCAGCAGCCGATCCTGGACTAGCGGGATGGGGTACAATGAGCAGTTCTTC. Amino acid sequence: CASSRSWTSGMGYNEQFF.